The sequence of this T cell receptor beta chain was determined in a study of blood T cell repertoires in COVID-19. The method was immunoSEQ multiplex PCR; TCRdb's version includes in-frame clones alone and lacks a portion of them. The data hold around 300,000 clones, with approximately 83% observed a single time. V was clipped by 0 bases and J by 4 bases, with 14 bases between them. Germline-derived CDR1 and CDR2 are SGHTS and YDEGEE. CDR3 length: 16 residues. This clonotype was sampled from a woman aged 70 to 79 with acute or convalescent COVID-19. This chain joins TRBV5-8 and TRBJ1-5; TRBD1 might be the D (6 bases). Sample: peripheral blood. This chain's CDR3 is CASSLGTGTQNQPQHF. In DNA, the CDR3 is TGTGCCAGCAGCTTGGGGACCGGGACACAGAATCAGCCCCAGCATTTT.